A selection of T cell receptor beta chains follows, all from one sample in a study of T cell changes during pregnancy in multiple sclerosis. Method: immunoSEQ multiplex PCR; TCRdb's copy keeps in-frame clones and lacks some. The sample has over 60,000 clones, 80% to 90% seen once; the top ten hold about 2.5%. The sequencing used peripheral blood, collected in the first trimester of pregnancy. The receptors shown here come from a female donor with multiple sclerosis, enrolled in a pregnancy study. CDR3s include the opening cysteine and the closing phenylalanine or tryptophan. D genes are given only for firm matches. Where a row states a size, it is once, few, many or the class of an expanded clone; other rows omit it.

cdr3_length,v_call,d_call,j_call,clone_size,cdr3_nt,cdr3_aa
13,TRBV2,NA,TRBJ1-5,NA,TGTGCCAGCAGTGCAGGGCCCAATCAGCCCCAGCATTTT,CASSAGPNQPQHF
16,TRBV5-1,TRBD1,TRBJ2-2,NA,TGCGCCAGCAGCTTAATCAACAGGGGGGACACCGGGGAGCTGTTTTTT,CASSLINRGDTGELFF
14,TRBV19,NA,TRBJ2-7,few,TGTGCCAGTAGTATGGGGCTAGAGTTCCCTGAGCAGTACTTC,CASSMGLEFPEQYF
16,TRBV4-1,NA,TRBJ2-3,NA,TGCGCCAGCAGCCAAGATGGAGGTCCCAGAAAAGATACGCAGTATTTT,CASSQDGGPRKDTQYF
15,TRBV6-5,NA,TRBJ2-2,NA,TGTGCCAGCAGTTACCTGACAGGTCCGATTGGGGAGCTGTTTTTT,CASSYLTGPIGELFF
14,TRBV6-1,TRBD1,TRBJ2-7,NA,TGTGCCAGCAGTGAAGCAACAGGGGAAGACGAGCAGTACTTC,CASSEATGEDEQYF
11,TRBV11-3,NA,TRBJ2-1,few,TGTGCCAGCAGCTCCCAGCGGGAGCAGTTCTTC,CASSSQREQFF
12,TRBV6-6,NA,TRBJ1-2,NA,TGTGCCACCAGCGCAGGGGCTGGCGGCTACACCTTC,CATSAGAGGYTF
11,TRBV2,NA,TRBJ2-7,NA,TGTGCCAGCAGCTTCCTCTACGAGCAGTACTTC,CASSFLYEQYF
12,TRBV19,NA,TRBJ1-2,NA,TGTGCCAGTAGTATAGGGCCCTGGGGCTACACCTTC,CASSIGPWGYTF
14,TRBV6-5,TRBD2,TRBJ2-3,NA,TGTGCCAGCAGGCGGACTAGCCGGACAGATACGCAGTATTTT,CASRRTSRTDTQYF
16,TRBV5-1,TRBD2,TRBJ2-5,NA,TGCGCCAGCAGCTTGGGACTAGCGAGACCCCAAGAGACCCAGTACTTC,CASSLGLARPQETQYF
16,TRBV4-1,TRBD2,TRBJ2-5,few,TGCGCCAGCAGCCCAGGCCAAACTAGCGGACAAGAGACCCAGTACTTC,CASSPGQTSGQETQYF
14,TRBV7-9,NA,TRBJ1-4,NA,TGTGCCAGCAGCTTAGTGGGGGGGAATGAAAAACTGTTTTTT,CASSLVGGNEKLFF
13,TRBV28,NA,TRBJ1-2,once,TGTGCCAGCCGTATGTTGGGCAACTATGGCTACACCTTC,CASRMLGNYGYTF
17,TRBV5-5,NA,TRBJ2-7,NA,TGTGCCAGCAGCACGTCGATTTACAACAGGAACTCCTACGAGCAGTACTTC,CASSTSIYNRNSYEQYF
16,TRBV9,TRBD2,TRBJ2-7,NA,TGTGCCAGCAGCGTAGGGGCTAGCGGGGAGTATTACGAGCAGTACTTC,CASSVGASGEYYEQYF
16,TRBV4-1,NA,TRBJ1-1,NA,TGCGCCAGCAGCCAAGAATTCCGACGGACGGGGACTGAAGCTTTCTTT,CASSQEFRRTGTEAFF
13,TRBV7-2,NA,TRBJ1-4,NA,TGTGCCAGCAGCCCCGGGAGGCGGGAAAAACTGTTTTTT,CASSPGRREKLFF
18,TRBV2,TRBD1,TRBJ1-5,NA,TGTGCCAGCAGGAGGACAGGGGCCAACCCCGGGGGCAATCAGCCCCAGCATTTT,CASRRTGANPGGNQPQHF
16,TRBV5-4,TRBD1,TRBJ2-5,NA,TGTGCCAGCAGCTTATTAGACAGGGGTCCAGGAGAGACCCAGTACTTC,CASSLLDRGPGETQYF
16,TRBV6-1,TRBD1,TRBJ1-1,NA,TGTGCCAGCAGTGCGTACCCGGGACAGGGGAGCTCTGAAGCTTTCTTT,CASSAYPGQGSSEAFF
15,TRBV12-5,NA,TRBJ2-3,NA,TGTGCTAGTGGCTTGAGAGTGCGAAGCTCAGATACGCAGTATTTT,CASGLRVRSSDTQYF
10,TRBV20-1,NA,TRBJ2-1,NA,TGCAGTGCTCTTTACAATGAGCAGTTCTTC,CSALYNEQFF
14,TRBV9,NA,TRBJ2-5,NA,TGTGCCAGCAGCGCCTGGGACTTCCAAGAGACCCAGTACTTC,CASSAWDFQETQYF
17,TRBV27,NA,TRBJ1-5,NA,TGTGCCAGCAGTTCACTTTATCAGGGGCTGAGCAATCAGCCCCAGCATTTT,CASSSLYQGLSNQPQHF
14,TRBV19,NA,TRBJ2-7,NA,TGTGCCACCAAGCCCACAGGCGGCCTCTACGAGCAGTACTTC,CATKPTGGLYEQYF
17,TRBV4-3,NA,TRBJ2-6,NA,TGCGCCAGCAGCCAAGAATGGAGGGTCGCTGGGGCCAACGTCCTGACTTTC,CASSQEWRVAGANVLTF
11,TRBV29-1,TRBD1,TRBJ1-1,NA,TGCAGCGTTGAAAGAGGGGGCAACGCTTTCTTT,CSVERGGNAFF
18,TRBV5-1,TRBD2,TRBJ2-5,NA,TGCGCCAGCAGCTTCATCTCTCCCCAACTAGCGGGAGCGGAGACCCAGTACTTC,CASSFISPQLAGAETQYF
18,TRBV6-1,TRBD1,TRBJ2-7,NA,TGTGCCAGCAGTGCAGATTTCCAGGGGGTATCCCCAACCTACGAGCAGTACTTC,CASSADFQGVSPTYEQYF
14,TRBV10-1,TRBD1,TRBJ2-7,NA,TGCGCCAGCAGTGCCGGGACAGGGGGCTACGAGCAGTACTTC,CASSAGTGGYEQYF